A selection of T cell receptor beta chains follows, all from one sample in a study of shared clonotypes between healthy human individuals. TCRdb's table, derived via immunoSEQ multiplex PCR, lists solely in-frame clones and lacks some. The repertoire consists of roughly 400,000 clones, with 90% to 97% occurring once and the leading ten covering approximately 0.3%. Specimen: memory CD8+ T cells sorted from blood. These receptors came from a man aged 25-40 years in good health. Both conserved end residues are part of each CDR3. The D gene is left open where the match is weak. Clone size appears in some rows only: once, few, many, or a class for an expanded clone.

j_gene: TRBJ1-1
abundance: -
d_gene: -
v_gene: TRBV7-9
CDR3aa: CASSLLLGNTEAFF
CDR3nt: TGTGCCAGCAGCTTACTCCTGGGGAACACTGAAGCTTTCTTT

j_gene: TRBJ2-3
abundance: -
d_gene: TRBD1
v_gene: TRBV5-1
CDR3aa: CASSFLRGRHTQYF
CDR3nt: TGCGCCAGCAGCTTTCTCAGGGGGCGCCATACGCAGTATTTT

j_gene: TRBJ2-5
abundance: -
d_gene: TRBD2
v_gene: TRBV6-5
CDR3aa: CASSYRGLAEETQYF
CDR3nt: TGTGCCAGCAGTTACAGGGGACTAGCCGAAGAGACCCAGTACTTC

j_gene: TRBJ2-2
abundance: once
d_gene: -
v_gene: TRBV7-9
CDR3aa: CASSRGRGRRTGELFF
CDR3nt: TGTGCCAGCAGCCGGGGGAGGGGGCGAAGGACCGGGGAGCTGTTTTTT

j_gene: TRBJ2-7
abundance: -
d_gene: -
v_gene: TRBV5-1
CDR3aa: CASTAGTLSYEQYF
CDR3nt: TGCGCCAGCACCGCCGGGACACTCTCTTACGAGCAGTACTTC

j_gene: TRBJ1-2
abundance: -
d_gene: TRBD1
v_gene: TRBV6-5
CDR3aa: CASSYSRTGYYGYTF
CDR3nt: TGTGCCAGCAGTTACTCTCGGACAGGGTACTATGGCTACACCTTC

j_gene: TRBJ2-4
abundance: once
d_gene: -
v_gene: TRBV27
CDR3aa: CASSLLVWIGLKDLRRAKNIQYF
CDR3nt: TGTGCCAGCAGTTTACTGGTTTGGATAGGGCTTAAGGACTTAAGGAGAGCCAAAAACATTCAGTACTTC

j_gene: TRBJ1-1
abundance: -
d_gene: TRBD1
v_gene: TRBV5-1
CDR3aa: CASSDTGGPNTEAFF
CDR3nt: TGCGCCAGCAGCGACACAGGGGGGCCGAACACTGAAGCTTTCTTT

j_gene: TRBJ2-5
abundance: -
d_gene: TRBD1
v_gene: TRBV5-1
CDR3aa: CASSLMGQGGETQYF
CDR3nt: TGCGCCAGCAGCTTAATGGGACAGGGGGGCGAGACCCAGTACTTC

j_gene: TRBJ1-1
abundance: -
d_gene: -
v_gene: TRBV28
CDR3aa: CASTGQYTEAFF
CDR3nt: TGTGCCAGCACCGGCCAATACACTGAAGCTTTCTTT

j_gene: TRBJ2-6
abundance: -
d_gene: -
v_gene: TRBV5-1
CDR3aa: CASSLVVLSTQSSGANVLTF
CDR3nt: TGCGCCAGCAGCTTGGTGGTCCTATCGACCCAGAGCTCTGGGGCCAACGTCCTGACTTTC

j_gene: TRBJ2-3
abundance: -
d_gene: TRBD1
v_gene: TRBV11-2
CDR3aa: CASSLTGFDADTQYF
CDR3nt: TGTGCCAGCAGCTTGACAGGGTTCGACGCAGATACGCAGTATTTT

j_gene: TRBJ2-1
abundance: -
d_gene: -
v_gene: TRBV6-5
CDR3aa: CASQALAGNEQFF
CDR3nt: TGTGCCAGCCAAGCCCTAGCTGGGAATGAGCAGTTCTTC

j_gene: TRBJ2-5
abundance: -
d_gene: -
v_gene: TRBV5-4
CDR3aa: CASSIGQTQYF
CDR3nt: TGTGCCAGCAGTATAGGTCAGACCCAGTACTTC

j_gene: TRBJ2-7
abundance: -
d_gene: -
v_gene: TRBV13
CDR3aa: CASSLRGASYEQYF
CDR3nt: TGTGCCAGCAGCTTACGAGGGGCCTCCTACGAGCAGTACTTC

j_gene: TRBJ2-1
abundance: -
d_gene: TRBD1
v_gene: TRBV6-5
CDR3aa: CASSTRGTGGLEQFF
CDR3nt: TGTGCCAGCAGTACGCGTGGGACAGGGGGGCTTGAGCAGTTCTTC

j_gene: TRBJ1-2
abundance: -
d_gene: TRBD1
v_gene: TRBV28
CDR3aa: CASSLDRVRGYTF
CDR3nt: TGTGCCAGCAGTTTGGACAGGGTGCGAGGCTACACCTTC

j_gene: TRBJ1-5
abundance: -
d_gene: -
v_gene: TRBV28
CDR3aa: CASSSGFQPQHF
CDR3nt: TGTGCCAGCAGTTCAGGGTTCCAGCCCCAGCATTTT

j_gene: TRBJ2-3
abundance: -
d_gene: -
v_gene: TRBV2
CDR3aa: CASKGLLADTQYF
CDR3nt: TGTGCCAGCAAGGGCCTCTTAGCAGATACGCAGTATTTT

j_gene: TRBJ2-5
abundance: -
d_gene: -
v_gene: TRBV5-7
CDR3aa: CASSLGVDWDLKETQYF
CDR3nt: TGTGCCAGCAGCTTGGGTGTCGACTGGGACTTAAAAGAGACCCAGTACTTC

j_gene: TRBJ2-3
abundance: -
d_gene: -
v_gene: TRBV4-1
CDR3aa: CASSQVRSPETRTDTQYF
CDR3nt: TGCGCCAGCAGCCAAGTCCGTAGCCCAGAGACTCGGACAGATACGCAGTATTTT

j_gene: TRBJ2-3
abundance: -
d_gene: -
v_gene: TRBV6-4
CDR3aa: CASSEYAFLDTQYF
CDR3nt: TGTGCCAGCAGTGAATACGCGTTTTTAGATACGCAGTATTTT

j_gene: TRBJ1-5
abundance: -
d_gene: -
v_gene: TRBV21-1
CDR3aa: CASSKRAGARDSNQPQHF
CDR3nt: TGTGCCAGCAGCAAGAGGGCAGGGGCAAGGGATAGCAATCAGCCCCAGCATTTT

j_gene: TRBJ2-7
abundance: -
d_gene: TRBD1
v_gene: TRBV27
CDR3aa: CASRSTGTGGREQYF
CDR3nt: TGTGCCAGCAGGTCAACCGGGACAGGGGGTAGAGAGCAGTACTTC

j_gene: TRBJ1-1
abundance: -
d_gene: -
v_gene: TRBV30
CDR3aa: CAWRQENTEAFF
CDR3nt: TGTGCCTGGAGACAGGAGAACACTGAAGCTTTCTTT

j_gene: TRBJ2-2
abundance: -
d_gene: -
v_gene: TRBV2
CDR3aa: CASSEAGGPTGELFF
CDR3nt: TGTGCCAGCAGTGAAGCAGGGGGGCCTACCGGGGAGCTGTTTTTT

j_gene: TRBJ2-1
abundance: -
d_gene: -
v_gene: TRBV5-5
CDR3aa: CASSAGTPDEAAYNEQFF
CDR3nt: TGTGCCAGCAGCGCCGGGACACCGGACGAGGCAGCCTACAATGAGCAGTTCTTC

j_gene: TRBJ2-4
abundance: -
d_gene: -
v_gene: TRBV5-8
CDR3aa: CASSLAGRIRQYF
CDR3nt: TGTGCCAGCAGCTTGGCCGGTCGGATACGGCAGTACTTC

j_gene: TRBJ2-3
abundance: -
d_gene: TRBD2
v_gene: TRBV10-3
CDR3aa: CATASGMADTQYF
CDR3nt: TGTGCCACGGCTAGCGGGATGGCAGATACGCAGTATTTT

j_gene: TRBJ2-1
abundance: -
d_gene: TRBD2
v_gene: TRBV5-4
CDR3aa: CASSFYRTSGISAQFF
CDR3nt: TGTGCCAGCAGCTTCTACCGGACTAGCGGGATATCCGCGCAGTTCTTC

j_gene: TRBJ2-2
abundance: -
d_gene: TRBD1
v_gene: TRBV27
CDR3aa: CASSPIRQGTGELFF
CDR3nt: TGTGCCAGCAGTCCCATCCGACAGGGGACCGGGGAGCTGTTTTTT

j_gene: TRBJ2-3
abundance: once
d_gene: TRBD2
v_gene: TRBV5-4
CDR3aa: CASRRGLAGDTQYF
CDR3nt: TGTGCCAGCCGCCGAGGACTAGCGGGAGATACGCAGTATTTT

j_gene: TRBJ1-2
abundance: -
d_gene: TRBD1
v_gene: TRBV7-2
CDR3aa: CASSLDRRYGYTF
CDR3nt: TGTGCCAGCAGCTTGGACAGGAGGTATGGCTACACCTTC

j_gene: TRBJ2-3
abundance: -
d_gene: -
v_gene: TRBV7-3
CDR3aa: CASSSFQGDTQYF
CDR3nt: TGTGCCAGCAGCTCGTTCCAGGGGGATACGCAGTATTTT

j_gene: TRBJ2-5
abundance: -
d_gene: -
v_gene: TRBV7-8
CDR3aa: CASSLGQPKETQYF
CDR3nt: TGTGCCAGCAGCCTTGGACAGCCCAAAGAGACCCAGTACTTC

j_gene: TRBJ2-7
abundance: -
d_gene: TRBD1
v_gene: TRBV30
CDR3aa: CAWSVGGRAYEQYF
CDR3nt: TGTGCCTGGAGTGTAGGGGGCAGGGCCTACGAGCAGTACTTC

j_gene: TRBJ2-3
abundance: -
d_gene: TRBD2
v_gene: TRBV29-1
CDR3aa: CSVERLAQSTDTQYF
CDR3nt: TGCAGCGTTGAACGACTAGCTCAGAGCACAGATACGCAGTATTTT

j_gene: TRBJ2-3
abundance: -
d_gene: TRBD2
v_gene: TRBV9
CDR3aa: CASSSLAGGTDTQYF
CDR3nt: TGTGCCAGCAGCTCACTAGCGGGAGGTACAGATACGCAGTATTTT

j_gene: TRBJ2-3
abundance: -
d_gene: TRBD2
v_gene: TRBV27
CDR3aa: CASSLRLAGPTDTQYF
CDR3nt: TGTGCCAGCAGTTTGAGACTAGCGGGGCCCACAGATACGCAGTATTTT

j_gene: TRBJ2-7
abundance: -
d_gene: -
v_gene: TRBV14
CDR3aa: CASSQIKYEQYF
CDR3nt: TGTGCCAGCAGCCAAATAAAGTACGAGCAGTACTTC

j_gene: TRBJ2-3
abundance: -
d_gene: TRBD1
v_gene: TRBV19
CDR3aa: CASSIDRGQGTDTQYF
CDR3nt: TGTGCCAGTAGTATAGATCGGGGACAGGGAACAGATACGCAGTATTTT

j_gene: TRBJ1-5
abundance: -
d_gene: TRBD1
v_gene: TRBV6-5
CDR3aa: CASSYSNRGQPQHF
CDR3nt: TGTGCCAGCAGTTACTCAAACAGGGGGCAGCCCCAGCATTTT

j_gene: TRBJ1-2
abundance: -
d_gene: -
v_gene: TRBV4-1
CDR3aa: CASSQVEGPYGYTF
CDR3nt: TGCGCCAGCAGCCAAGTTGAGGGCCCCTATGGCTACACCTTC

j_gene: TRBJ2-7
abundance: -
d_gene: TRBD1
v_gene: TRBV9
CDR3aa: CASSETGTGFYEQYF
CDR3nt: TGTGCCAGCAGCGAGACCGGGACAGGGTTCTACGAGCAGTACTTC